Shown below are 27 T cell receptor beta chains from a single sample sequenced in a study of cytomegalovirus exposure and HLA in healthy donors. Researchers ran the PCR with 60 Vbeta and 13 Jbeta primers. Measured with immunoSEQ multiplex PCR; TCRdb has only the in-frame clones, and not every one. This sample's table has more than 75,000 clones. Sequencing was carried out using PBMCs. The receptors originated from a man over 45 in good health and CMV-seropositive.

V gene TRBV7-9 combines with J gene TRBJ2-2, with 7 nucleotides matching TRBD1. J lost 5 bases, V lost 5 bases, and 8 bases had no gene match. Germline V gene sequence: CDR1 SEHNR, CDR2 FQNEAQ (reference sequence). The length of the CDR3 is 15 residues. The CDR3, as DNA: TGTGCCAGCAGCCCAAGACAGGGATTGACCGGGGAGCTGTTTTTT. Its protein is CASSPRQGLTGELFF.

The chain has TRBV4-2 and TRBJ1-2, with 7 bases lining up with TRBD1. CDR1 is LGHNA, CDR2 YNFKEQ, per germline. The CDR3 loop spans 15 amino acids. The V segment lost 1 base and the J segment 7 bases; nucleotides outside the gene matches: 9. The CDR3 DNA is TGTGCCAGCAGCCAAGGTGACAGGGATTCCTCTGGCTACACCTTC. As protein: CASSQGDRDSSGYTF.

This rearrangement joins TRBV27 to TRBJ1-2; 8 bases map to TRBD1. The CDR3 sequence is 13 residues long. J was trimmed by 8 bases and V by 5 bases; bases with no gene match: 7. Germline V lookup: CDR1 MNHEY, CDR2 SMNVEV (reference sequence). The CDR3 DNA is TGTGCCAGCAGTCCGGGACAGGTCAAAGGCTACACCTTC. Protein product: CASSPGQVKGYTF.

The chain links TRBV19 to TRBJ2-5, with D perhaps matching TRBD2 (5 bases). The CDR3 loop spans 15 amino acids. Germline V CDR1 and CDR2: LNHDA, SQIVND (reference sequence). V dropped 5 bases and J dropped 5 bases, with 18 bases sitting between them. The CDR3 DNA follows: TGTGCCAGTAGTCTCTCATCGGCGGGTGGGGAGACCCAGTACTTC. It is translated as CASSLSSAGGETQYF.

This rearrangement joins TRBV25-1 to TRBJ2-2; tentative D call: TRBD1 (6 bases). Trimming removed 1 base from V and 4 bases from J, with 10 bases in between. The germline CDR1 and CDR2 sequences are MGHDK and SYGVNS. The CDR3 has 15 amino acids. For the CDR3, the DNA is TGTGCCAGCAGTGAATCTAGCAGGGGCACCGGGGAGCTGTTTTTT. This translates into CASSESSRGTGELFF. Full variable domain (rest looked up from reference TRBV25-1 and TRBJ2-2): EADIYQTPRYLVIGTGKKITLECSQTMGHDKMYWYQQDPGMELHLIHYSYGVNSTEKGDLSSESTVSRIRTEHFPLTLESARPSHTSQYLCASSESSRGTGELFFGEGSRLTVL.

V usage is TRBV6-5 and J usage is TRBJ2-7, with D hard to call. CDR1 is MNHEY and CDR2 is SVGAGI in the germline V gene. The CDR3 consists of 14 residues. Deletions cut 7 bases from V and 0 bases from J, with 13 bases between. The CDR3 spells CASKRVQSSYEQYV. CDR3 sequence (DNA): TGTGCCAGCAAGAGAGTACAGAGCTCCTACGAGCAGTACGTC.

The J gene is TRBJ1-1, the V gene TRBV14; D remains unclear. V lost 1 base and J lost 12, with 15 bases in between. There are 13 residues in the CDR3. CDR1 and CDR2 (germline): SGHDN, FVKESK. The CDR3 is CASSQGLTVIPFF. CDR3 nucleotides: TGTGCCAGCAGCCAAGGATTAACGGTAATACCTTTCTTT.

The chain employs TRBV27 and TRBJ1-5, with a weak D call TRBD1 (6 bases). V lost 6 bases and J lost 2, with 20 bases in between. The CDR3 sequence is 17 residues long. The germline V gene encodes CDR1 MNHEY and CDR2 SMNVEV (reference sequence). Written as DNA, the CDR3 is TGTGCCAGCAGCCTAACAGGGCCCGCGAGGGGCAATCAGCCCCAGCATTTT. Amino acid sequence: CASSLTGPARGNQPQHF.

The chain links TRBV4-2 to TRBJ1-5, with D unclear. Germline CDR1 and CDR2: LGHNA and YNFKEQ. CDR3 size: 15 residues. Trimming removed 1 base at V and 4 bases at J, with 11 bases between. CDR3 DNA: TGTGCCAGCAGCCAAGCTCTAGGTTTTAATCAGCCCCAGCATTTT. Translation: CASSQALGFNQPQHF.

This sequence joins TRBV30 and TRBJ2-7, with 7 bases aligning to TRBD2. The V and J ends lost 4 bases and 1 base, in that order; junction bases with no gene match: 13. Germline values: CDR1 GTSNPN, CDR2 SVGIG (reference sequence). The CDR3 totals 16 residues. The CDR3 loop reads CAWIPVAGGSSYEQYF. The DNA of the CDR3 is TGTGCCTGGATCCCAGTTGCTGGCGGGAGTTCCTACGAGCAGTACTTC. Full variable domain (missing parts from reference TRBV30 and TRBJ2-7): SQTIHQWPATLVQPVGSPLSLECTVEGTSNPNLYWYRQAAGRGLQLLFYSVGIGQISSEVPQNLSASRPQDRQFILSSKKLLLSDSGFYLCAWIPVAGGSSYEQYFGPGTRLTVT.

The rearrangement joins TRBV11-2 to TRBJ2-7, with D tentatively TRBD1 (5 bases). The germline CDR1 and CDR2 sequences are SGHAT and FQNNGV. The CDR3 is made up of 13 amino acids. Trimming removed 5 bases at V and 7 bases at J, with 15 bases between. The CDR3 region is CASSPQARVEQYV. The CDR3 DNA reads TGTGCCAGCAGCCCCCAGGCCAGGGTTGAGCAGTACGTC.

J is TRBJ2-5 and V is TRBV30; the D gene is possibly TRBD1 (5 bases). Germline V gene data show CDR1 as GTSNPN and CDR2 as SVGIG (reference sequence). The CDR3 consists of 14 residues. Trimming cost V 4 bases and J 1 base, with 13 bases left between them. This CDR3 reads CAWTRPGLQETQYF. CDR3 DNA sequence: TGTGCCTGGACCCGCCCAGGGCTCCAAGAGACCCAGTACTTC.

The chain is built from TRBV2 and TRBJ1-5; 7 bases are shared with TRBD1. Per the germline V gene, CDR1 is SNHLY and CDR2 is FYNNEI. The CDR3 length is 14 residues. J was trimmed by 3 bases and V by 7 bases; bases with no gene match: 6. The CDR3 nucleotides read TGTGCCAGCACCCCGGGACAGATCAATCAGCCCCAGCATTTT. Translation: CASTPGQINQPQHF.

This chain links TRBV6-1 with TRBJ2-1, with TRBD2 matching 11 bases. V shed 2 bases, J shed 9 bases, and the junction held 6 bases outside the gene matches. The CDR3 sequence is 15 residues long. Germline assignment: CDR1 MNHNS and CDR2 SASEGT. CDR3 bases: TGTGCCAGCAGTGAACAAGGTAGCGGGAGGGCTGAGCAGTTCTTC. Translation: CASSEQGSGRAEQFF.

This CDR3 is CASSHPWGGRGNEQFF. The CDR3 coding sequence is TGTGCCAGCAGCCACCCTTGGGGCGGGAGAGGGAATGAGCAGTTCTTC. This chain uses TRBV4-2 with TRBJ2-1; 7 bases are a match to TRBD2. CDR3 length: 16 amino acids. V lost 3 bases to trimming and J lost 7 bases; unmatched junction nucleotides: 12. The germline V gene encodes CDR1 LGHNA and CDR2 YNFKEQ.

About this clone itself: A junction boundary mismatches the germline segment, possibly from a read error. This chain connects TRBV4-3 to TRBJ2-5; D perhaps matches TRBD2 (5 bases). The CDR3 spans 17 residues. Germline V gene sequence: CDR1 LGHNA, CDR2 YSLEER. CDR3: CASSKDGPFDAGETQYF. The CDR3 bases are TGCGCCAGCAGCAAAGATGGTCCCTTCGACGCGGGAGAGACCCAGTACTTC.

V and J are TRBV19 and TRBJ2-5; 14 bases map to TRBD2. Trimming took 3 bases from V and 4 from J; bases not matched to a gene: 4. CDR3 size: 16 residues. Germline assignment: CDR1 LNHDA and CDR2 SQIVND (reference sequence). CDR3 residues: CASSMGGTSGRETQYF. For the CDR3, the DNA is TGTGCCAGTAGTATGGGGGGGACTAGCGGGAGAGAGACCCAGTACTTC.

In DNA, the CDR3 is TGTGCCAGCAGCTCCCCGGCGGCTAACTATGGCTACACCTTC. As protein: CASSSPAANYGYTF. The chain carries TRBV7-2 and TRBJ1-2; the D is unclear. Germline V CDR1 and CDR2: SGHTA, FQGNSA. Deletions cut 4 bases from V and 0 bases from J, with 9 bases between. The CDR3 extends over 14 amino acids.

DNA for the CDR3: TGTGCCAGCAGCTTCGGGACTTCGTTTGAGCAGTTCTTC. Translation: CASSFGTSFEQFF. V usage is TRBV7-9 and J usage is TRBJ2-1, with a weak D call TRBD2 (6 bases). The CDR3 totals 13 residues. Trimming stripped 3 bases from V and 9 bases from J, with 12 bases between. Germline values: CDR1 SEHNR, CDR2 FQNEAQ (reference sequence).

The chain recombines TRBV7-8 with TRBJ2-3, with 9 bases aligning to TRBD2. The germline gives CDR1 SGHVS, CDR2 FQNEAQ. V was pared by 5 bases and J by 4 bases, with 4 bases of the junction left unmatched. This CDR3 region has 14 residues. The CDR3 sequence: CASSDSGSADTQYF. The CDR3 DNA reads TGTGCCAGCAGCGATAGCGGGAGCGCAGATACGCAGTATTTT.

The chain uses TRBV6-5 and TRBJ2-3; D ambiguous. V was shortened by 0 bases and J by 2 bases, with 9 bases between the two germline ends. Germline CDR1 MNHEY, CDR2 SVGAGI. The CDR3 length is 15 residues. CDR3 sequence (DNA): TGTGCCAGCAGTTACTCGTCTTACTACACAGATACGCAGTATTTT. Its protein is CASSYSSYYTDTQYF.

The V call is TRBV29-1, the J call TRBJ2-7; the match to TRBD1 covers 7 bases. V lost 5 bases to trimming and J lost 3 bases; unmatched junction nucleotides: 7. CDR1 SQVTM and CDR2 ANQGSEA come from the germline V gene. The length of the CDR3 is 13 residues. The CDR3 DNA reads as TGCAGCGTTACAGGGGCCGGTCACTACGAGCAGTACTTC. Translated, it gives CSVTGAGHYEQYF.

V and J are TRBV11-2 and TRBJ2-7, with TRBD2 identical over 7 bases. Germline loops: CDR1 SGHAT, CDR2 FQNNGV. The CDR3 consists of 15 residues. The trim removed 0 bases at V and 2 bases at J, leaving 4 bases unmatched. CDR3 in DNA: TGTGCCAGCAGCTTAGATGGCGGGAGCGCCTACGAGCAGTACTTC. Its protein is CASSLDGGSAYEQYF.

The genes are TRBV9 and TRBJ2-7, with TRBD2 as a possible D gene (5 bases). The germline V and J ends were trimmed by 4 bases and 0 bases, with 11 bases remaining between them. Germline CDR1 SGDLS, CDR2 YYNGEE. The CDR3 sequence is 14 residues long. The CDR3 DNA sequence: TGTGCCAGCAGCCCCTCCGGGGACTCCTACGAGCAGTACTTC. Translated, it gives CASSPSGDSYEQYF.

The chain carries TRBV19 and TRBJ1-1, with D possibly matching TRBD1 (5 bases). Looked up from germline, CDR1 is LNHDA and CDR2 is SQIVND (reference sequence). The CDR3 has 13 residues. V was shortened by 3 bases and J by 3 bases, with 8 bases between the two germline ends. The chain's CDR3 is CASSIRGDTEAFF. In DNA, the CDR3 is TGTGCCAGTAGTATTCGGGGGGACACTGAAGCTTTCTTT. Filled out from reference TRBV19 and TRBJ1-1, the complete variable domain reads DGGITQSPKYLFRKEGQNVTLSCEQNLNHDAMYWYRQDPGQGLRLIYYSQIVNDFQKGDIAEGYSVSREKKESFPLTVTSAQKNPTAFYLCASSIRGDTEAFFGQGTRLTVV.

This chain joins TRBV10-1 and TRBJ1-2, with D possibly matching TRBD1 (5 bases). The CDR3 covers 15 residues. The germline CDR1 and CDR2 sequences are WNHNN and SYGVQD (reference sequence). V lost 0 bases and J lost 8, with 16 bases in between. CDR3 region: CASSESFGALSGYTF. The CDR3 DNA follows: TGCGCCAGCAGTGAGTCGTTTGGGGCCCTTTCGGGCTACACCTTC.

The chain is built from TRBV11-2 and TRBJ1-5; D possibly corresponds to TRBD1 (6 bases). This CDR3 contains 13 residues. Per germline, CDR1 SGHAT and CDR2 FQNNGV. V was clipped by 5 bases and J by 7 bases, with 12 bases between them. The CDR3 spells CASSPTQGQPQHF. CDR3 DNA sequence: TGTGCCAGCAGCCCAACCCAGGGGCAGCCCCAGCATTTT.